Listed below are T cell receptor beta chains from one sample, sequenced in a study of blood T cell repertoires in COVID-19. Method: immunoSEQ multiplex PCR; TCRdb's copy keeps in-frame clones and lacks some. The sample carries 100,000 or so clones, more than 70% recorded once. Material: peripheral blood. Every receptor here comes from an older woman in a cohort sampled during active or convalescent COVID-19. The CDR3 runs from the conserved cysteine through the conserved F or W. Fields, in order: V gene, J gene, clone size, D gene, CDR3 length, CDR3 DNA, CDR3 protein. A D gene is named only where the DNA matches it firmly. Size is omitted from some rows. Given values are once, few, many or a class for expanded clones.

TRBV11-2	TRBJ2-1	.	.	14	TGTGCCAGCAGTAGAGGCCTAGAGCACAATGAGCAGTTCTTC	CASSRGLEHNEQFF
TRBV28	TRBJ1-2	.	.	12	TGTGCCAGCAGTCAGGACAGTTTTAGCTACACCTTC	CASSQDSFSYTF
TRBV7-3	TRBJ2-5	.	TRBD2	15	TGTGCCAGCAGCTTAAATGGACTAGCGGGAGAGACCCAGTACTTC	CASSLNGLAGETQYF
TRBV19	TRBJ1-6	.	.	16	TGTGCCAGTAGTAGGTCCTTACAGGGATCGGGATCACCCCTCCACTTT	CASSRSLQGSGSPLHF
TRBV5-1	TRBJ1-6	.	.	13	TGCGCCAGCAGCTTGGGAGGAAGGTCACCCCTCCACTTT	CASSLGGRSPLHF
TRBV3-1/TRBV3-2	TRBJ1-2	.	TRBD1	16	TGTGCCAGCAGCCCCTTCGACAGGGCGGTGATCTATGGCTACACCTTC	CASSPFDRAVIYGYTF
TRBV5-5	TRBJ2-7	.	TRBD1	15	TGTGCCAGCAGCCCGCTCCCAGGGGGCATTTACGAGCAGTACTTC	CASSPLPGGIYEQYF
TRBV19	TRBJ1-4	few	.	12	TGTGCCAGTAGCAACACAGGGGAAAAACTGTTTTTT	CASSNTGEKLFF
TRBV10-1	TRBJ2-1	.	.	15	TGCGCCAGCAGTCTCCGGGGAGCGTCCTACAATGAGCAGTTCTTC	CASSLRGASYNEQFF
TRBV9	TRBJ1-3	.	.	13	TGTGCCAGCAGCACACGCAGTGGAAACACCATATATTTT	CASSTRSGNTIYF
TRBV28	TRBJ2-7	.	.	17	TGTGCCAGCAGTTTGTTACCGGGACAAGGGGACTCCTACGAGCAGTACTTC	CASSLLPGQGDSYEQYF
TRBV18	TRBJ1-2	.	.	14	TGTGCCAGCTCACCAGACTCTGGCCCCTATGGCTACACCTTC	CASSPDSGPYGYTF
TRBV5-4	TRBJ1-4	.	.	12	TGTGCCAGCAGCCCATTAGCGGGAAAACTGTTTTTT	CASSPLAGKLFF
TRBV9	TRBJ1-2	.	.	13	TGTGCCAGCACCCTGGGGGGGGACTATGGCTACACCTTC	CASTLGGDYGYTF
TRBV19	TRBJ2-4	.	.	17	TGTGCCAGTAGTATAGGCGGGACAGCCCTAGCCAAAAACATTCAGTACTTC	CASSIGGTALAKNIQYF
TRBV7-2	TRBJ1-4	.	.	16	TGTGCCAGCAGGATGACTTCGGCTGCAACTAATGAAAAACTGTTTTTT	CASRMTSAATNEKLFF
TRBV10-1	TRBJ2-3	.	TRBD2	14	TGCGCCAGCGGGACTAGCGGGGTCGCAGATACGCAGTATTTT	CASGTSGVADTQYF